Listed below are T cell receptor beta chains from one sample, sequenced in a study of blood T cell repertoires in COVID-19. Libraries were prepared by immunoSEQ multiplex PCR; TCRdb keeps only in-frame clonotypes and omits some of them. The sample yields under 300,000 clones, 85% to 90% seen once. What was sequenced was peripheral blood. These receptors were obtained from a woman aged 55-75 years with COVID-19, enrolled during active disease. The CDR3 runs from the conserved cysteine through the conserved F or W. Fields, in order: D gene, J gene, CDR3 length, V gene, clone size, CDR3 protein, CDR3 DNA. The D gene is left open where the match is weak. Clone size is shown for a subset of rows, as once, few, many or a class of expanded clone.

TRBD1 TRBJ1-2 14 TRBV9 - CASSVGQGNYGYTF TGTGCCAGCAGCGTCGGACAGGGAAACTATGGCTACACCTTC
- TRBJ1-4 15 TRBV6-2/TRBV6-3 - CASSESLATNEKLFF TGTGCCAGCAGCGAAAGCCTTGCAACTAATGAAAAACTGTTTTTT
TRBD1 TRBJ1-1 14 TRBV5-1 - CASSRDRGREGAFF TGCGCCAGCAGCCGCGACAGGGGGCGAGAAGGAGCTTTCTTT
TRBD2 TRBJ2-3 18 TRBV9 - CASSSRLAGANYPDTQYF TGTGCCAGCAGCTCGCGACTAGCGGGGGCCAACTACCCAGATACGCAGTATTTT
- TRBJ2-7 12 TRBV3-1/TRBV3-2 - CASSHRENEQYF TGTGCCAGCAGCCATAGGGAGAACGAGCAGTACTTC
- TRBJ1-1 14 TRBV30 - CASISAREGTEAFF TGTGCCTCAATTTCCGCCAGGGAGGGCACTGAAGCTTTCTTT
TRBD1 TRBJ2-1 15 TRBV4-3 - CASSPDRAPYNEQFF TGCGCCAGCAGTCCTGACAGGGCGCCCTACAATGAGCAGTTCTTC
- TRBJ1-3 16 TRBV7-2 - CASSLGTGSSGNTIYF TGTGCCAGCAGCTTAGGTACAGGGAGCTCTGGAAACACCATATATTTT
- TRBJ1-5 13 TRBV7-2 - CASSSRGNQPQHF TGTGCCAGCAGCTCCAGGGGCAATCAGCCCCAGCATTTT
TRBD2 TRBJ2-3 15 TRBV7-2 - CASSLQAGPTDTQYF TGTGCCAGCAGCTTACAAGCGGGGCCTACAGATACGCAGTATTTT
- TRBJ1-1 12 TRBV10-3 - CAIRGGGTEAFF TGTGCCATCAGGGGGGGTGGCACTGAAGCTTTCTTT
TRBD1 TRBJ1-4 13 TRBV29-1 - CSVEGQNNEKLFF TGCAGCGTTGAGGGACAGAATAATGAAAAACTGTTTTTT
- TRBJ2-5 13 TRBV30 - CAWSRGLGETQYF TGTGCCTGGAGTCGGGGATTGGGGGAGACCCAGTACTTC
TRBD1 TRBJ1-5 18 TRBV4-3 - CASSPGATGTGSNQPQHF TGCGCCAGCAGCCCAGGAGCGACTGGGACAGGGAGCAATCAGCCCCAGCATTTT
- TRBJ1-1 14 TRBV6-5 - CASRPPGVNTEAFF TGTGCCAGCAGGCCTCCGGGGGTGAACACTGAAGCTTTCTTT
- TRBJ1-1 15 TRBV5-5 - CASSPRTEPNTEAFF TGTGCCAGCAGCCCAAGGACAGAACCGAACACTGAAGCTTTCTTT
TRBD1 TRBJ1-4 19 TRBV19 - CASSKTTGGGLLANEKLFF TGTGCCAGTAGTAAAACGACAGGGGGAGGACTTCTCGCTAATGAAAAACTGTTTTTT
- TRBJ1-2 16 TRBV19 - CASSTRWRSENYGYTF TGTGCCAGTAGTACCCGGTGGCGAAGCGAAAACTATGGCTACACCTTC
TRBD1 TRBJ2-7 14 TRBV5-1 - CASSLAGGPYEQYF TGCGCCAGCAGCTTGGCAGGGGGCCCCTACGAGCAGTACTTC
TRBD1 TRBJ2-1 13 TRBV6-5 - CASGDRGYNEQFF TGTGCCAGCGGGGACAGGGGTTACAATGAGCAGTTCTTC
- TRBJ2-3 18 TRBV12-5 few CASGLVRETLTSTDTQYF TGTGCTAGTGGTTTGGTACGGGAGACCTTAACTAGCACAGATACGCAGTATTTT
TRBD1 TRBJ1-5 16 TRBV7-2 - CASSNSGTGWNQPQHF TGTGCCAGCAGCAACTCGGGGACAGGGTGGAATCAGCCCCAGCATTTT
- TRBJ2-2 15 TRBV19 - CASSIAHSNTGELFF TGTGCCAGTAGTATAGCCCACAGCAACACCGGGGAGCTGTTTTTT
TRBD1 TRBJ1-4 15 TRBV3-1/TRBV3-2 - CASSQEGDRGKKLFF TGTGCCAGCAGCCAAGAAGGGGACAGGGGGAAAAAACTGTTTTTT
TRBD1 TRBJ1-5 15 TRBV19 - CASGQGLGRASAQHF TGTGCCAGCGGACAGGGGCTTGGGCGGGCGTCAGCCCAGCATTTT
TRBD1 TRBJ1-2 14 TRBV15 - CATSRAGGLGGYTF TGTGCCACCAGCAGAGCAGGGGGGTTGGGTGGCTACACCTTC
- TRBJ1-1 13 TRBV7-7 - CASSLSLNTEAFF TGTGCCAGCAGCTTATCTCTTAACACTGAAGCTTTCTTT
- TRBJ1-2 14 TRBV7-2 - CASSLWEGSYGYTF TGTGCCAGCAGCTTATGGGAGGGGTCCTATGGCTACACCTTC
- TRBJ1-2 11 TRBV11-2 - CASSEDGGDTF TGTGCCAGCAGCGAGGATGGCGGTGACACCTTC
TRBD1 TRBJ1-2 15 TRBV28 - CASGPNTGTGNGYTF TGTGCCAGCGGACCAAACACCGGGACAGGGAATGGCTACACCTTC
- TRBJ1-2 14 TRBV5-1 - CASALGGESYGYTF TGCGCCAGCGCATTGGGGGGAGAGTCCTATGGCTACACCTTC
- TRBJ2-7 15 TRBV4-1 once CASSQGQGANYEQYF TGCGCCAGCAGCCAAGGGCAGGGCGCTAACTACGAGCAGTACTTC
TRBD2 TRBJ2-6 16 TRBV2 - CASSDQGGSGANVLTF TGTGCCAGCAGTGATCAGGGAGGGTCTGGGGCCAACGTCCTGACTTTC
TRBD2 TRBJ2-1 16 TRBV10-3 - CAISAGLAGGLMEQFF TGTGCCATCAGTGCGGGACTAGCGGGGGGGCTGATGGAGCAGTTCTTC
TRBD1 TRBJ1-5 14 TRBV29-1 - CSVGGTGSNQPQHF TGCAGCGTCGGGGGGACAGGGAGCAATCAGCCCCAGCATTTT
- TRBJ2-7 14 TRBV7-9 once CASSLDARGSEQYF TGTGCCAGCAGCTTAGATGCCAGGGGAAGCGAGCAGTACTTC
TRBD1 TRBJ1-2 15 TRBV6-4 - CASSDAGTGNYGYTF TGTGCCAGCAGTGACGCCGGGACAGGAAACTATGGCTACACCTTC
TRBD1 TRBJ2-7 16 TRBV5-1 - CASSLTTGKGTYEQYF TGCGCCAGCAGCTTAACGACAGGGAAAGGGACCTACGAGCAGTACTTC
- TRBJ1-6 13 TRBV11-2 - CASSLEGVSPLHF TGTGCCAGCAGCTTAGAGGGAGTTTCACCCCTCCACTTT
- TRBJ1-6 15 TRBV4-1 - CASSLRTGDNSPLHF TGCGCCAGCAGCCTACGGACGGGGGATAATTCACCCCTCCACTTT
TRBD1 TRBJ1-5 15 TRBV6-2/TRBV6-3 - CASSLPDRGGQPQHF TGTGCCAGCAGTTTACCGGACAGGGGAGGACAGCCCCAGCATTTT
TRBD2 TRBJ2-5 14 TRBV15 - CATSSKLAEETQYF TGTGCCACCAGTTCGAAGCTAGCGGAAGAGACCCAGTACTTC
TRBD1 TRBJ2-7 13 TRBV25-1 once CASSERTGGEQYF TGTGCCAGCAGTGAAAGGACAGGTGGCGAGCAGTACTTC
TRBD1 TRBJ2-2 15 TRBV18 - CASSRSGTDTGELFF TGTGCCAGCTCACGCTCCGGGACAGACACCGGGGAGCTGTTTTTT
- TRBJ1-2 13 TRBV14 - CASSQRGNYGYTF TGTGCCAGCAGCCAACGGGGGAACTATGGCTACACCTTC
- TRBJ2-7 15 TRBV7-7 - CASSLGLSGNYEQYF TGTGCTAGCAGCTTAGGCTTGTCAGGGAACTACGAGCAGTACTTC
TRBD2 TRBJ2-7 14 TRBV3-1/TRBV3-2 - CASSPTGTIYEQYF TGTGCCAGCAGCCCGACCGGGACTATCTACGAGCAGTACTTC
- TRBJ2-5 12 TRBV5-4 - CASSFQLGYQYF TGTGCCAGCAGCTTCCAACTAGGCTACCAGTACTTC
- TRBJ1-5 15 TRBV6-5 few CASTQSGDSNQPQHF TGTGCCAGCACCCAATCAGGGGATAGCAATCAGCCCCAGCATTTT
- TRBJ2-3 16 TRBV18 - CASSPGRARGTDTQYF TGTGCCAGCTCACCTGGGCGAGCGCGGGGCACAGATACGCAGTATTTT
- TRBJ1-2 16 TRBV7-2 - CASSLSSQRSNYGYTF TGTGCCAGCAGCTTGAGCTCACAAAGGAGTAACTATGGCTACACCTTC
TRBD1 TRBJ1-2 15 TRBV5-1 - CASSLGDREEGGYTF TGCGCCAGCAGCTTGGGGGACAGGGAGGAAGGTGGCTACACCTTC